The 16 T cell receptor beta chains below come from one sample, sequenced in a study of blood T cell repertoires in COVID-19. Sequencing used immunoSEQ multiplex PCR; TCRdb keeps in-frame clones, though not all of them. The sample holds roughly 49,000 clones, more than 65% seen once. The sample was peripheral blood. These receptors were collected from a woman between 65 and 79 years old with acute or convalescent COVID-19.

The V call is TRBV12-5, the J call TRBJ2-1; D perhaps matches TRBD2 (5 bases). From germline, CDR1 is LGHNT and CDR2 FRNRAP. The CDR3 runs to 13 residues. Trimming cost V 7 bases and J 10 bases, with 17 bases left between them. The CDR3 protein is CASATIEEAEQFF. The CDR3 nucleotides are TGTGCTAGTGCCACCATAGAGGAGGCGGAGCAGTTCTTC.

The V and J genes are TRBV5-1 and TRBJ2-1, with 7 positions matching TRBD2. Germline-derived CDR1 and CDR2 are SGHRS and YFSETQ. The V segment lost 2 bases and the J segment 10 bases; nucleotides outside the gene matches: 3. CDR3 length equals 12 residues. For the CDR3, the DNA is TGCGCCAGCAGCTTTGAGGGAGGGGAGCAGTTCTTC. Protein product: CASSFEGGEQFF.

This clone came up a few times. Here the CDR3 reads CASQPLSGWYNEQFF. For the CDR3, the DNA is TGTGCCAGCCAGCCTTTATCGGGATGGTACAATGAGCAGTTCTTC. The chain employs TRBV6-5 and TRBJ2-1; weak D call: TRBD2 (5 bases). The germline V gene encodes CDR1 MNHEY and CDR2 SVGAGI. Trimming removed 8 bases from V and 4 bases from J, with 18 bases in between. This CDR3 region has 15 residues.

The chain joins TRBV11-3 to TRBJ2-3; the match to TRBD1 covers 7 bases. The V segment lost 5 bases and the J segment 2 bases; nucleotides outside the gene matches: 7. This CDR3 contains 15 residues. CDR1 is SGHNT and CDR2 is YENEEA in the germline V gene. CDR3 residues: CASSLGGQNTDTQYF. CDR3 bases: TGTGCCAGCAGCCTTGGGGGACAGAACACAGATACGCAGTATTTT.

The chain's CDR3 is CSVGTSGSYEQFF. The CDR3 coding sequence is TGCAGCGTTGGGACTAGCGGGAGTTACGAGCAGTTCTTC. The V gene is TRBV29-1, the J gene TRBJ2-1, with 13 bases aligning to TRBD2. Germline V lookup: CDR1 SQVTM, CDR2 ANQGSEA. V gave up 4 bases and J gave up 10 bases; unmatched junction bases: 4. The CDR3 is 13 amino acids.

The CDR3 DNA follows: TGTGCCAGCAGCCCCAAAACTAGCGGACACTCCTACAATGAGCAGTTCTTC. Its translation: CASSPKTSGHSYNEQFF. This chain connects TRBV6-2 or TRBV6-3 to TRBJ2-1; 8 positions match TRBD2. V gave up 6 bases and J gave up 0 bases; unmatched junction bases: 10. The CDR3 extends over 17 amino acids. Germline V gives CDR1 MNHEY, CDR2 SVGEGT.

CDR3 DNA: TGTGCCAGCAGCTTACGGAGCAATCAGCCCCAGCATTTT. It encodes CASSLRSNQPQHF. The rearrangement uses TRBV7-2 and TRBJ1-5; no clear D gene. The V end was cut by 2 bases, the J end by 1 base, with 3 bases between. The germline CDR1 and CDR2 sequences are SGHTA and FQGNSA. This CDR3 is built from 13 residues.

A few counts support this clone. The gene calls are TRBV6-1 and TRBJ2-1; TRBD2 agrees at 11 bases. The CDR3 consists of 16 residues. Germline loops: CDR1 MNHNS, CDR2 SASEGT. With 1 base clipped from V and 15 bases from J, the junction kept 14 bases outside the gene matches. The CDR3 loop is CASSEVTSGGWGKGFF. The CDR3 DNA reads TGTGCCAGCAGTGAAGTTACTAGCGGGGGTTGGGGAAAGGGGTTCTTC.

The chain is built from TRBV7-2 and TRBJ1-2, with 9 bases matching TRBD1. Unmatched junction bases numbered 6, after V lost 5 bases and J lost 8 bases. Germline V gene lookup returns CDR1 SGHTA and CDR2 FQGNSA. The CDR3 contains 13 residues. CDR3: CASSPGQGEGYTF. In nucleotides, the CDR3 is TGTGCCAGCAGCCCGGGACAGGGAGAGGGCTACACCTTC.

V is TRBV5-1 and J is TRBJ1-1; possible D gene TRBD1, 5 bases. The V gene lost 1 base and the J gene lost 4 bases, with 11 bases spanning the gap. Per the germline V gene, CDR1 is SGHRS and CDR2 is YFSETQ. This CDR3 spans 14 amino acids. The CDR3: CASSLRGLTTEAFF. The CDR3, as DNA: TGCGCCAGCAGCTTGAGGGGCCTAACCACTGAAGCTTTCTTT.

CDR3 amino acids: CATTGTGVNTQYF. The CDR3 bases are TGTGCCACCACCGGGACAGGGGTAAATACGCAGTATTTT. The chain carries TRBV24-1 and TRBJ2-3; 10 nucleotides align to TRBD1. V was clipped by 8 bases and J by 7 bases; unmatched bases: 5. Germline V lookup: CDR1 KGHDR, CDR2 SFDVKD. The CDR3 consists of 13 residues.

The table lists this clone with a few counts. The V call is TRBV28, the J call TRBJ2-6; TRBD1 matches at 10 bases. The CDR3 contains 18 residues. Germline values: CDR1 MDHEN, CDR2 SYDVKM. J was trimmed by 4 bases and V by 6 bases; bases with no gene match: 12. The CDR3 protein is CASSRSTGGAGGANVLTF. In DNA, the CDR3 is TGTGCCAGCAGCCGATCGACAGGGGGCGCGGGAGGGGCCAACGTCCTGACTTTC.

The chain uses TRBV7-3 and TRBJ2-1, with 9 bases identical to TRBD2. The length of the CDR3 is 15 residues. CDR1 is SGHTA, CDR2 FQGTGA, per germline. J gave up 4 bases and V 6 bases, and 7 bases lay outside the gene matches. In nucleotides, the CDR3 is TGTGCCAGCAGGCTTAGCGGGAGTATATACAATGAGCAGTTCTTC. Translated, it gives CASRLSGSIYNEQFF.

The chain combines TRBV18 with TRBJ1-2, with D possibly being TRBD1 (5 bases). Germline loops: CDR1 KGHSH, CDR2 LQKENI. The CDR3 extends over 13 amino acids. Trimming pared 6 bases from V and 4 bases from J, leaving 12 bases between. This chain's CDR3 is CASSEGRAYGYTF. The DNA of the CDR3 is TGTGCCAGCTCGGAGGGACGGGCCTATGGCTACACCTTC.

The V gene is TRBV15, the J gene TRBJ2-1, with TRBD2 identical over 7 bases. Germline CDR1 is LNHNV and CDR2 is YYDKDF (reference sequence). The CDR3 has 14 amino acids. V was clipped by 3 bases and J by 3 bases; unmatched bases: 2. The CDR3 protein is CATSRGGVYNEQFF. The CDR3 DNA follows: TGTGCCACCAGCAGGGGGGGGGTCTACAATGAGCAGTTCTTC.

V gene TRBV5-6 combines with J gene TRBJ2-2; D perhaps matches TRBD2 (7 bases). Deletions cut 2 bases from V and 1 base from J, with 12 bases between. The germline gives CDR1 SGHDT, CDR2 YYEEEE. CDR3 length: 16 residues. The CDR3 nucleotides read TGTGCCAGCAGCTTCGGCGGGGGCTTGAACACCGGGGAGCTGTTTTTT. Translation gives CASSFGGGLNTGELFF.